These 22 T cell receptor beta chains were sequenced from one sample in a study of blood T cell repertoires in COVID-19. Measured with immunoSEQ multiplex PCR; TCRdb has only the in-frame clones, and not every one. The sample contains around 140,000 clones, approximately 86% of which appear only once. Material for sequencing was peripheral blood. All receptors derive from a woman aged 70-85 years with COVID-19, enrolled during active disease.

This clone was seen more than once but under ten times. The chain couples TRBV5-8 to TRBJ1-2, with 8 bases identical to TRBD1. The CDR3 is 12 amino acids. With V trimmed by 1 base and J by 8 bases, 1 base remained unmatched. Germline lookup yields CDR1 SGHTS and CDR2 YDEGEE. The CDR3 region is CASSLPGGGYTF. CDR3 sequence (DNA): TGTGCCAGCAGCTTGCCAGGGGGCGGCTACACCTTC.

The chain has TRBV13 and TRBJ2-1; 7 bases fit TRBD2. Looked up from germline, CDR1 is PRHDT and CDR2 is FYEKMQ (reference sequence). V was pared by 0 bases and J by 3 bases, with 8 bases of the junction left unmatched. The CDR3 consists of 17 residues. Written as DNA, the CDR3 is TGTGCCAGCAGCTTAGGCGGGAGGCGGGGCGACTACAATGAGCAGTTCTTC. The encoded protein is CASSLGGRRGDYNEQFF.

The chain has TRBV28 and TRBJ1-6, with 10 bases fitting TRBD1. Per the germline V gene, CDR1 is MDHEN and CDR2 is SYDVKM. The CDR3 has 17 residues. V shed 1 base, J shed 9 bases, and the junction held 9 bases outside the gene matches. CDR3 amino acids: CASSLFPPGQGTSPLHF. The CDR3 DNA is TGTGCCAGCAGTTTATTCCCTCCGGGACAGGGGACTTCACCCCTCCACTTT.

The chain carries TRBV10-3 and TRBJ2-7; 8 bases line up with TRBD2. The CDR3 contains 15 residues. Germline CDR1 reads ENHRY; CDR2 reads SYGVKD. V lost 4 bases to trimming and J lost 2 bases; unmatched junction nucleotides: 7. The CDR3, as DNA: TGTGCCATCAGTGGAGAGGCTAGCGGGCCCTACGAGCAGTACTTC. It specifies CAISGEASGPYEQYF.

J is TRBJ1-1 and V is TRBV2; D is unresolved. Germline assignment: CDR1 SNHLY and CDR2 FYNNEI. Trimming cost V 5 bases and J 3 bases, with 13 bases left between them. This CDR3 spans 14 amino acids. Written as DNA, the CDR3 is TGTGCCAGCAGTATTTCGTACAGACACACTGAAGCTTTCTTT. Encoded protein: CASSISYRHTEAFF.

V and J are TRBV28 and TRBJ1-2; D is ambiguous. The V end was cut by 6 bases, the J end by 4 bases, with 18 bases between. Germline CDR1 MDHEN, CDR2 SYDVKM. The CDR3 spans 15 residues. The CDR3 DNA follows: TGTGCCAGCAGCTACTATAGGTCTTTTGGCTATGGCTACACCTTC. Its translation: CASSYYRSFGYGYTF.

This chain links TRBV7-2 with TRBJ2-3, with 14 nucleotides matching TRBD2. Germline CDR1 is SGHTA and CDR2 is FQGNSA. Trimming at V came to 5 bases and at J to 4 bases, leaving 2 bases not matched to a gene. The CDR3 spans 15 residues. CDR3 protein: CASSPGLAGADTQYF. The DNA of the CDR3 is TGTGCCAGCAGCCCGGGACTAGCGGGGGCAGATACGCAGTATTTT.

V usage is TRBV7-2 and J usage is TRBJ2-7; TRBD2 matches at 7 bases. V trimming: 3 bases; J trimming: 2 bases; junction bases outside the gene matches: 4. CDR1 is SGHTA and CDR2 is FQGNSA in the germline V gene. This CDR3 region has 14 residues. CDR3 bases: TGTGCCAGCAGCTTTCGGGCGGGGGCCTACGAGCAGTACTTC. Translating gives CASSFRAGAYEQYF. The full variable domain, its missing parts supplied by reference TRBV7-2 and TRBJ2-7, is GAGVSQSPSNKVTEKGKDVELRCDPISGHTALYWYRQSLGQGLEFLIYFQGNSAPDKSGLPSDRFSAERTGGSVSTLTIQRTQQEDSAVYLCASSFRAGAYEQYFGPGTRLTVT.

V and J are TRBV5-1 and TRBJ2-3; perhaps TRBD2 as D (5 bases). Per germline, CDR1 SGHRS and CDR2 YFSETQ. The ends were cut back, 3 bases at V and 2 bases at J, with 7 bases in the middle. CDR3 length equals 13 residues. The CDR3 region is CASSSGDTDTQYF. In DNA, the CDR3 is TGCGCCAGCAGCTCCGGGGACACAGATACGCAGTATTTT.

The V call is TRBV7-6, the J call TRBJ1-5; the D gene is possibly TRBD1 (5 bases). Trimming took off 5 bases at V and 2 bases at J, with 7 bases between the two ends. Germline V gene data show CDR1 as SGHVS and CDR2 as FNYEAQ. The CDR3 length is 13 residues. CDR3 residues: CASSKGGNQPQHF. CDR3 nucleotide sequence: TGTGCCAGCAGCAAAGGGGGCAATCAGCCCCAGCATTTT.

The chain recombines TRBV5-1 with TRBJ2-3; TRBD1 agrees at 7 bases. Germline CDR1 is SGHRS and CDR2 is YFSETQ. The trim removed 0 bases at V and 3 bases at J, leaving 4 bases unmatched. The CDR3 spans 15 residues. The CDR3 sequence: CASSLVSQGTDTQYF. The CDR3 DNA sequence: TGCGCCAGCAGCTTGGTATCACAGGGGACAGATACGCAGTATTTT.

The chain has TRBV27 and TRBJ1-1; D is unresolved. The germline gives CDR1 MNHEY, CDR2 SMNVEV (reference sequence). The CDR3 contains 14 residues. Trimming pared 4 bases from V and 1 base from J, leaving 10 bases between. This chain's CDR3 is CASSSKFPNTEAFF. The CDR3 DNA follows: TGTGCCAGCAGTTCCAAATTCCCGAACACTGAAGCTTTCTTT.

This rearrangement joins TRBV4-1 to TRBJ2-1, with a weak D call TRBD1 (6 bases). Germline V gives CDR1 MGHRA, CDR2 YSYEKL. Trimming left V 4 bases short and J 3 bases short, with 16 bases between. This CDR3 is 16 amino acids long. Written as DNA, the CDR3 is TGCGCCAGCAGCCGGAAAACAGGGATACTCTACAATGAGCAGTTCTTC. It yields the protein CASSRKTGILYNEQFF.

This CDR3 reads CASSELLSEQYF. In nucleotides, the CDR3 is TGTGCCAGCAGTGAACTATTATCTGAGCAGTACTTC. The gene calls are TRBV2 and TRBJ2-7; D gene unclear. Trimming removed 2 bases at V and 7 bases at J, with 9 bases between. In germline, CDR1 is SNHLY, CDR2 FYNNEI. This CDR3 is 12 amino acids long.

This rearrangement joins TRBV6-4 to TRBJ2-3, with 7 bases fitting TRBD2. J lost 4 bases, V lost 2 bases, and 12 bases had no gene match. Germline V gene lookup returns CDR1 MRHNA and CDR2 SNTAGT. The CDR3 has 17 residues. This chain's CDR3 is CASSDRGTIFFADTQYF. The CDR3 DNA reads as TGTGCCAGCAGTGACCGGGGGACTATCTTTTTCGCAGATACGCAGTATTTT.

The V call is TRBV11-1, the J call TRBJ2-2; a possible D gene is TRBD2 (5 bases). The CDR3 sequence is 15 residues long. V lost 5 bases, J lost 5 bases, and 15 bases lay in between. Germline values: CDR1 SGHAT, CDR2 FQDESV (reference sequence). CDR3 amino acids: CASSAGSGNTGELFF. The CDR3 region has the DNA TGTGCCAGCAGCGCCGGCTCGGGGAATACCGGGGAGCTGTTTTTT.

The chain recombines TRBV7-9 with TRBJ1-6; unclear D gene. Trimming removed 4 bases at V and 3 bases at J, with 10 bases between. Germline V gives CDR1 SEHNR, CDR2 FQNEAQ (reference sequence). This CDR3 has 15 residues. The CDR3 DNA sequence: TGTGCCAGCAGCTCCGAACCTAACTATAATTCACCCCTCCACTTT. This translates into CASSSEPNYNSPLHF.

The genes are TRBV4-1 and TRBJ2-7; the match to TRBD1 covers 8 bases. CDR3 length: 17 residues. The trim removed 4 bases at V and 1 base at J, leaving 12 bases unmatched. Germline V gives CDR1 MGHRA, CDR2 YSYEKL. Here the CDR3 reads CASSLSQFGQGSYEQYF. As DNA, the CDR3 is TGCGCCAGCAGCCTTTCCCAATTTGGACAGGGATCCTACGAGCAGTACTTC.

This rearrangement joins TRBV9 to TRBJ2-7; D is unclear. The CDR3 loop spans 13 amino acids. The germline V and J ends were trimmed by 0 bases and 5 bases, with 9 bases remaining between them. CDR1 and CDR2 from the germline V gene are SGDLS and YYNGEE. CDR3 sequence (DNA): TGTGCCAGCAGCGTAGGAGTGTACCACGAGCAGTACTTC. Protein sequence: CASSVGVYHEQYF.

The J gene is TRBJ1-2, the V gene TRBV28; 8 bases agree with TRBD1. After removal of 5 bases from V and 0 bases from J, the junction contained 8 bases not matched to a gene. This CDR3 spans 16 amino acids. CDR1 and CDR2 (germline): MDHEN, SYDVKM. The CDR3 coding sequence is TGTGCCAGCAGTCTGACAGGGGCGAGAGCTAACTATGGCTACACCTTC. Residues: CASSLTGARANYGYTF.

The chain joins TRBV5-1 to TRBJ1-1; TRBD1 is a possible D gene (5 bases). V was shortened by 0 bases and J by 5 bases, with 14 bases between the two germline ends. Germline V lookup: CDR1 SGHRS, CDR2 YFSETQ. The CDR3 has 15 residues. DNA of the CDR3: TGCGCCAGCAGCTTGGTCCAGGGTCTAGAAACTGAAGCTTTCTTT. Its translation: CASSLVQGLETEAFF.

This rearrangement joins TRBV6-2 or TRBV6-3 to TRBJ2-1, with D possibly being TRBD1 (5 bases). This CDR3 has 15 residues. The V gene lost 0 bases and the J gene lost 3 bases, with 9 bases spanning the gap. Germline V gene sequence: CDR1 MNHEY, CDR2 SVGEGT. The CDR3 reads CASSYSVQGYNEQFF. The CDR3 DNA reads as TGTGCCAGCAGTTACTCAGTTCAGGGCTACAATGAGCAGTTCTTC.